The rows below give T cell receptor beta chains drawn from one sample of a study of cytomegalovirus exposure and HLA in healthy donors. TCRdb's copy holds only in-frame clones and misses some; the assay was immunoSEQ multiplex PCR. The sample records approximately 130,000 clones, around 77% being singletons. The source material was PBMCs. All receptors come from a man over 45 in good health and CMV-seronegative. Both conserved end residues are part of each CDR3. The D gene is left open where the match is weak. Rows may omit the clone size; those that give it use once, few, many or a size class.

clone size,J gene,D gene,V gene,CDR3 protein,CDR3 DNA
-,TRBJ2-7,-,TRBV5-6,CASSLEALGENYEQYF,TGTGCCAGCAGCTTGGAGGCCCTCGGGGAGAACTACGAGCAGTACTTC
-,TRBJ1-3,TRBD1,TRBV19,CASSIGQGEWNTIYF,TGTGCCAGTAGTATTGGACAGGGTGAATGGAACACCATATATTTT
-,TRBJ1-2,-,TRBV25-1,CASSQPSYGYTF,TGTGCCAGCAGCCAACCGAGCTATGGCTACACCTTC
-,TRBJ2-5,-,TRBV6-1,CASSEALGGGGETQYF,TGTGCCAGCAGTGAAGCGCTTGGGGGGGGCGGGGAGACCCAGTACTTC
-,TRBJ2-7,TRBD1,TRBV6-5,CASRRGTGAYEQYF,TGTGCCAGCAGGCGCGGGACAGGGGCCTACGAGCAGTACTTC
-,TRBJ2-5,TRBD1,TRBV5-1,CASSTGTGSRETQYF,TGCGCCAGTTCCACCGGGACAGGGAGCCGAGAGACCCAGTACTTC
-,TRBJ2-5,TRBD1,TRBV9,CASSVHRGDQETQYF,TGTGCCAGCAGCGTACACAGGGGGGACCAAGAGACCCAGTACTTC
-,TRBJ2-1,TRBD2,TRBV7-2,CASSSWEVAGDNEQFF,TGTGCCAGCAGCTCGTGGGAAGTAGCGGGAGACAATGAGCAGTTCTTC
few,TRBJ1-2,-,TRBV5-1,CASSLDRANYGYTF,TGCGCCAGCAGCTTGGACAGAGCTAACTATGGCTACACCTTC
few,TRBJ2-7,TRBD1,TRBV7-9,CASSLGQGLGEQYF,TGTGCCAGCAGCTTGGGACAGGGGCTCGGCGAGCAGTACTTC
-,TRBJ1-2,TRBD1,TRBV27,CASSLYPPTGGNYGYTF,TGTGCCAGCAGTTTATACCCACCTACAGGGGGCAACTATGGCTACACCTTC
-,TRBJ1-5,-,TRBV30,CAWSGGPSQPQHF,TGTGCCTGGAGTGGCGGGCCTAGCCAGCCCCAGCATTTT
-,TRBJ1-2,TRBD1,TRBV6-6,CASSYRQGANYGYTF,TGTGCCAGCAGTTACAGGCAGGGGGCTAACTATGGCTACACCTTC
-,TRBJ2-1,TRBD1,TRBV19,CASSIFGLGQGAGNEQFF,TGTGCCAGTAGTATTTTTGGTCTGGGGCAGGGGGCGGGCAATGAGCAGTTCTTC
-,TRBJ1-1,-,TRBV7-8,CASSSQGQTNTEAFF,TGTGCCAGCAGCTCTCAAGGACAGACGAACACTGAAGCTTTCTTT
-,TRBJ2-2,-,TRBV25-1,CASTALKTGELFF,TGTGCCAGCACCGCTCTAAAGACCGGGGAGCTGTTTTTT
few,TRBJ2-7,-,TRBV5-8,CASSLGGGVYEQYF,TGTGCCAGCAGCTTGGGAGGCGGCGTCTACGAGCAGTACTTC
few,TRBJ2-5,TRBD1,TRBV11-2,CASRGRGRETQYF,TGTGCCAGCCGAGGCAGGGGGCGAGAGACCCAGTACTTC
-,TRBJ2-7,-,TRBV6-5,CASSSDRLSSYEQYF,TGTGCCAGCAGCTCGGACAGATTGAGCTCCTACGAGCAGTACTTC
few,TRBJ1-1,TRBD1,TRBV10-3,CATGTGENTEAFF,TGTGCCACCGGGACAGGTGAGAACACTGAAGCTTTCTTT
few,TRBJ2-1,-,TRBV5-1,CASSLAGGGLNEQFF,TGCGCCAGCAGCTTGGCGGGAGGGGGCCTCAATGAGCAGTTCTTC
once,TRBJ1-3,-,TRBV7-8,CASSLDQSGAGNTIYF,TGTGCCAGCAGCTTAGATCAGTCGGGGGCTGGAAACACCATATATTTT